This entry features one TCR beta chain sequence. Antigen specificity is unknown. Researchers ran the PCR with 60 Vbeta and 13 Jbeta primers. Profiled with immunoSEQ multiplex PCR; TCRdb holds only in-frame clones, not every one. The table lists under 150,000 clones, around 10% of them singletons, with around 1.9% in the top ten. These data are taken from a study of cytomegalovirus exposure and HLA in healthy donors. The V and J ends lost 2 bases and 0 bases respectively, with 11 bases between them. The CDR3 spans 15 residues. The germline V gene has CDR1 MNHEY and CDR2 SMNVEV (reference sequence). Whole-study results and caveats: Later analysis suggested most CMV-associated TCR beta chains were HLA-restricted. Researchers counted roughly 150 TCR beta chains as cytomegalovirus-associated.

The rearrangement joins TRBV27 to TRBJ2-7, with D perhaps TRBD1 (6 bases). The sample comprised PBMCs. This sequence was found in a male donor in good health and CMV-seronegative. DNA of the CDR3: TGTGCCAGCAGTTTAAAGGCAGGGGCCTCCTACGAGCAGTACTTC. Amino acid sequence: CASSLKAGASYEQYF.